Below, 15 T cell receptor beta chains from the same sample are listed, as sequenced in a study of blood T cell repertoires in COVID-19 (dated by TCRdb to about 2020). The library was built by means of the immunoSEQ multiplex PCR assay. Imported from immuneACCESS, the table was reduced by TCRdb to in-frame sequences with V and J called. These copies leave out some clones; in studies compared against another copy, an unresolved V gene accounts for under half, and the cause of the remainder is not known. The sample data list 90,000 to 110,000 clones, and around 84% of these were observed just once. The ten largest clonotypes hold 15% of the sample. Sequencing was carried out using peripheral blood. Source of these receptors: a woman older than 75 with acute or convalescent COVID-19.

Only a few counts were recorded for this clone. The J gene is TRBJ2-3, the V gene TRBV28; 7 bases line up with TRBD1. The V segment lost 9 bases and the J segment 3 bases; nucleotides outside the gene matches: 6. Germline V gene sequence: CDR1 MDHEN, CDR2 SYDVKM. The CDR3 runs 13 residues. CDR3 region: CASSGTVTDTQYF. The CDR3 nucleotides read TGTGCCAGTTCCGGGACAGTTACAGATACGCAGTATTTT. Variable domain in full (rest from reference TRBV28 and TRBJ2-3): DVKVTQSSRYLVKRTGEKVFLECVQDMDHENMFWYRQDPGLGLRLIYFSYDVKMKEKGDIPEGYSVSREKKERFSLILESASTNQTSMYLCASSGTVTDTQYFGPGTRLTVL.

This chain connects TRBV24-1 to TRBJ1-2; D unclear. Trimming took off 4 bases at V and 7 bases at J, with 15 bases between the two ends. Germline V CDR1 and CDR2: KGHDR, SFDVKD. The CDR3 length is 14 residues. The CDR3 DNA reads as TGTGCCACCAGTGAAGGCGGTTACCTAGGTGGCTACACCTTC. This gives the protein CATSEGGYLGGYTF.

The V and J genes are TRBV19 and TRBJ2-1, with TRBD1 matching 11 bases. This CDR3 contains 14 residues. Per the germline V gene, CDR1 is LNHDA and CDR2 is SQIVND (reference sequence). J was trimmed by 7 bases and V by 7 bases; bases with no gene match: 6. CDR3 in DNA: TGTGCCAGTAAAACGGGACAGGGGGTTAATGAGCAGTTCTTC. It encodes CASKTGQGVNEQFF.

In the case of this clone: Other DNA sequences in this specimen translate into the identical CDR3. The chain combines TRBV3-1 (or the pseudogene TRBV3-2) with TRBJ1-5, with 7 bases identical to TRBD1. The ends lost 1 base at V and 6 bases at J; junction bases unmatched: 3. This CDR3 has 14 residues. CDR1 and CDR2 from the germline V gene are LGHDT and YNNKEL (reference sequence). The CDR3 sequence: CASSQGQGSQPQHF. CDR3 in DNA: TGTGCCAGCAGCCAAGGACAGGGAAGTCAGCCCCAGCATTTT.

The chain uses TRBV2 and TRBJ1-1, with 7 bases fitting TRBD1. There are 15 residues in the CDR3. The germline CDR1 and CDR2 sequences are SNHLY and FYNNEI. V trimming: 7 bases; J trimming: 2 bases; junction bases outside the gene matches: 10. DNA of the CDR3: TGTGCCAGCACAGGACAGGAGGCTAGAAACACTGAAGCTTTCTTT. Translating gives CASTGQEARNTEAFF.

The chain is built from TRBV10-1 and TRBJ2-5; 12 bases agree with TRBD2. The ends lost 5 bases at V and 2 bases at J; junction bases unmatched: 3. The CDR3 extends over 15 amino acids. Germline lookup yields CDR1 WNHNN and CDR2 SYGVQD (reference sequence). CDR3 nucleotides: TGCGCCAGCAGTCCCGGACTAGCGGGACAAGAGACCCAGTACTTC. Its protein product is CASSPGLAGQETQYF.

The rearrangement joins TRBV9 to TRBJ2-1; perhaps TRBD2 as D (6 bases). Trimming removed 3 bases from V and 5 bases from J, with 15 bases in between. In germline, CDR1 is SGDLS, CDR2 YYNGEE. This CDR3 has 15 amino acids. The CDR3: CASSGELAYHNEQFF. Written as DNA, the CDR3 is TGTGCCAGCAGCGGTGAGCTAGCGTACCACAATGAGCAGTTCTTC.

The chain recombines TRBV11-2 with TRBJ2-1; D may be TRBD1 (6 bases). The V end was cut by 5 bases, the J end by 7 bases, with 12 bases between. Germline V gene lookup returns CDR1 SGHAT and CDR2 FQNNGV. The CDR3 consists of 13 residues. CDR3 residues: CASSDLRGNEQFF. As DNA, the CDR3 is TGTGCCAGCAGCGACCTCAGGGGAAATGAGCAGTTCTTC.

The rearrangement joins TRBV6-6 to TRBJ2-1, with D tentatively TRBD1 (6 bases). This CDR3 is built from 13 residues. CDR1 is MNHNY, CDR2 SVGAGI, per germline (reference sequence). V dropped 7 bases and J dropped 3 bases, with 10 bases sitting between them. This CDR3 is CASKGDNYNEQFF. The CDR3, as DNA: TGTGCCAGCAAGGGGGATAACTACAATGAGCAGTTCTTC.

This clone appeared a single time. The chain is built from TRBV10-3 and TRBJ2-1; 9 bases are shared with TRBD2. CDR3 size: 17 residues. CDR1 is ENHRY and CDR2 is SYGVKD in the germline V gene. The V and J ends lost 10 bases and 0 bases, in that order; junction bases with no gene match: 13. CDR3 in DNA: TGTGCCACCGAGGGGCTAGCGGGAATTGGCTCCTACAATGAGCAGTTCTTC. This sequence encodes CATEGLAGIGSYNEQFF.

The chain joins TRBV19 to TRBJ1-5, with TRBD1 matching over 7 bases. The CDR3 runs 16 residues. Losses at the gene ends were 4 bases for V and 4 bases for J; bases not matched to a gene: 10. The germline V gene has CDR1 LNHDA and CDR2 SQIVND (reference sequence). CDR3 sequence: CASSTGQARLNQPQHF. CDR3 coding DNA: TGTGCCAGTAGTACCGGACAGGCCCGTTTGAATCAGCCCCAGCATTTT. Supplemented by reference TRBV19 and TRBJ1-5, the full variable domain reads DGGITQSPKYLFRKEGQNVTLSCEQNLNHDAMYWYRQDPGQGLRLIYYSQIVNDFQKGDIAEGYSVSREKKESFPLTVTSAQKNPTAFYLCASSTGQARLNQPQHFGDGTRLSIL.

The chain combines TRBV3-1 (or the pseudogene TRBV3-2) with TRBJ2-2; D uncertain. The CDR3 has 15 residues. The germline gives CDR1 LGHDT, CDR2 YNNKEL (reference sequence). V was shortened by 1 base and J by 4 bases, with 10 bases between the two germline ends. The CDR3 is CASSQVESLTGELFF. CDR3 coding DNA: TGTGCCAGCAGCCAAGTAGAATCCCTCACCGGGGAGCTGTTTTTT.

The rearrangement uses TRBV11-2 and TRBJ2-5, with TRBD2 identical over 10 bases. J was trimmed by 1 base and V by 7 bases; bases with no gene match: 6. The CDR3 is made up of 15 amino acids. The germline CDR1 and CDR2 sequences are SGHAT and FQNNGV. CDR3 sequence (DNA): TGTGCCAGCACCACCCGGACTAGCGGCCAAGAGACCCAGTACTTC. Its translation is CASTTRTSGQETQYF. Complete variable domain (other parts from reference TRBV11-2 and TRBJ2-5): EAGVAQSPRYKIIEKRQSVAFWCNPISGHATLYWYQQILGQGPKLLIQFQNNGVVDDSQLPKDRFSAERLKGVDSTLKIQPAKLEDSAVYLCASTTRTSGQETQYFGPGTRLLVL.

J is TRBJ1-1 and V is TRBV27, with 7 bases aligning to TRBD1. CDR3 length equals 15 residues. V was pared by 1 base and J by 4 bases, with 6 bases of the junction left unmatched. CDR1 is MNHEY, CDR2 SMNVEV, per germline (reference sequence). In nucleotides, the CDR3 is TGTGCCAGCAGTTTATACCTGGACAGGCTCACTGAAGCTTTCTTT. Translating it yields CASSLYLDRLTEAFF.

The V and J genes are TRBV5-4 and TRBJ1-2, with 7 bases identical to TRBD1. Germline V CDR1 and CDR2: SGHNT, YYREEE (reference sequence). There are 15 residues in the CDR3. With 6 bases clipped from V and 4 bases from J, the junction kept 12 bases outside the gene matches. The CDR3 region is CASNLGKDRFYGYTF. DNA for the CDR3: TGTGCCAGCAACCTCGGAAAGGACAGGTTCTATGGCTACACCTTC.